This TCR beta chain was observed in a study of shared clonotypes between healthy human individuals. The overall study: In total, the donors were two women and a few men aged 18 to 49.

Notes on this clone: Its antigen is unidentified.

Libraries were prepared by immunoSEQ multiplex PCR; TCRdb keeps only in-frame clonotypes and omits some of them. The sample shows more than 500,000 clones, approximately 95% of them seen only once. Study outcomes and limitations: Generally, naive subsets (rather than memory subsets) showed larger estimated richness. The sole specimen, blood, was sampled, and tissue repertoires likely differ.

This CDR3 region has 14 residues. The germline V and J ends were trimmed by 3 bases and 6 bases, with 12 bases remaining between them. From germline, CDR1 is MDHEN and CDR2 SYDVKM. CD45RO-negative, CCR7-selected cells formed the naive CD8 fraction, which excluded terminally differentiated effector memory CD45RA+ cells. Only Caucasian adults living in Nashville, Tennessee served as donors. Material: naive CD8+ T cells sorted from blood. The origin of this receptor is a young woman in good health. The J gene is TRBJ1-5, the V gene TRBV28; possibly TRBD1 for D (5 bases). The CDR3 nucleotides are TGTGCCAGCAGTTTCTCCCTCGGGGCTCAGCCCCAGCATTTT. This translates into CASSFSLGAQPQHF.